Following are 8 T cell receptor beta chains from one sample sequenced in a study of blood T cells in healthy people across ages. For the second PCR, which ran for roughly 7 to 11 cycles, a sample-barcoded 5' primer and a J-beta primer mix were used. Each CDR3 protein is one row after TCRdb ran MiXCR on the 5' RACE reads. The sample records roughly 1.7 million distinct CDR3 sequences, around 35% being singletons. Input material: blood. Every receptor here comes from a woman between 25 and 40 years old in good health.

This clonotype turned up a few times. V is TRBV28 and J is TRBJ2-7; 7 bases align to TRBD2. CDR1 is MDHEN and CDR2 is SYDVKM in the germline V gene. CDR3 length: 13 amino acids. Trimming cost V 3 bases and J 3 bases; bases outside gene matches: 2. The CDR3 DNA follows: TGTGCCAGCAGTTTTCGGGGGGACTACGAGCAGTACTTC. This gives the protein CASSFRGDYEQYF.

V usage is TRBV5-1 and J usage is TRBJ2-5, with D uncertain. The CDR3 is made up of 13 amino acids. Per germline, CDR1 SGHRS and CDR2 YFSETQ. The ends were cut back, 4 bases at V and 11 bases at J, with 18 bases in the middle. The CDR3 nucleotides are TGCGCCAGCAGCGCTGTAACCGGTTACGAACAGTACTTC. This sequence encodes CASSAVTGYEQYF. The full variable domain, rest sourced from reference TRBV5-1 and TRBJ2-5, is KAGVTQTPRYLIKTRGQQVTLSCSPISGHRSVSWYQQTPGQGLQFLFEYFSETQRNKGNFPGRFSGRQFSNSRSEMNVSTLELGDSALYLCASSAVTGYEQYFGPGTRLLVL.

The rearrangement uses TRBV7-9 and TRBJ1-1; D remains ambiguous. Germline lookup yields CDR1 SEHNR and CDR2 FQNEAQ (reference sequence). The length of the CDR3 is 17 residues. Trimming cost V 4 bases and J 1 base, with 19 bases left between them. CDR3 residues: CASSSSPLSRRNTEAFF. CDR3 DNA: TGTGCCAGCAGCTCGAGCCCTCTCTCTCGCAGGAACACTGAAGCTTTCTTT.

This chain joins TRBV28 and TRBJ1-4, with 8 positions matching TRBD1. CDR3 length: 15 residues. CDR1 MDHEN and CDR2 SYDVKM come from the germline V gene. With 6 bases clipped from V and 5 bases from J, the junction kept 8 bases outside the gene matches. The chain's CDR3 is CASRNGQGPNEKLFF. CDR3 coding DNA: TGTGCCAGCAGAAACGGACAGGGTCCGAATGAAAAACTGTTTTTT.

The rearrangement joins TRBV20-1 to TRBJ2-3, with 12 bases identical to TRBD1. The CDR3 contains 15 residues. Germline lookup yields CDR1 DFQATT and CDR2 SNEGSKA (reference sequence). The J segment lost 4 bases and the V segment lost 1 base, leaving 3 bases of the junction unmatched. CDR3 sequence: CSARGDRGRSDTQYF. In nucleotides, the CDR3 is TGCAGTGCTAGAGGGGACAGGGGGCGATCAGATACGCAGTATTTT.

This clonotype was found a few times. V usage is TRBV7-2 and J usage is TRBJ2-3; 8 bases match TRBD2. The V and J ends lost 5 bases and 0 bases, in that order; junction bases with no gene match: 10. This CDR3 has 17 amino acids. Germline values: CDR1 SGHTA, CDR2 FQGNSA. For the CDR3, the DNA is TGTGCCAGCAGCGCCAGACTAGCGCAAACTAGCACAGATACGCAGTATTTT. Its protein product is CASSARLAQTSTDTQYF.

At least ten counts were recorded for this clonotype. The CDR3 region has the DNA TGTGCCAGCAGTTTACGCGGGGGGACCTACGAGCAGTACTTC. Residues: CASSLRGGTYEQYF. The rearrangement links TRBV7-9 to TRBJ2-7; TRBD2 aligns across 8 bases. The CDR3 runs to 14 residues. Trimming took 6 bases from V and 2 from J; bases not matched to a gene: 6. The germline V gene has CDR1 SEHNR and CDR2 FQNEAQ (reference sequence).

This clonotype was seen a few times. The chain carries TRBV6-5 and TRBJ1-2; D unclear. The CDR3 totals 13 residues. Trimming pared 4 bases from V and 4 bases from J, leaving 10 bases between. Germline V gene data show CDR1 as MNHEY and CDR2 as SVGAGI. The CDR3 DNA follows: TGTGCCAGCAGTTCCGGGCCGTCCTATGGCTACACCTTC. Protein product: CASSSGPSYGYTF.